Sequencing of this TCR beta chain was carried out in a study of T cell responses to AZD1222 COVID-19 vaccine. Study results and caveats: Clonal diversity was possibly underestimated; the donors were predominantly white British and more often female.

This clone was seen more than once but under ten times. Its antigen is as yet unknown. This table comes from immunoSEQ multiplex PCR, and its TCRdb copy is limited to in-frame clones, with some not included. The sample contains 160,000 or so clones, 88% of which appear only once. The germline V gene has CDR1 SEHNR and CDR2 FQNEAQ (reference sequence). The CDR3 runs to 19 residues. V was pared by 7 bases and J by 5 bases, with 24 bases of the junction left unmatched. The gene calls are TRBV7-9 and TRBJ1-2; TRBD1 matches at 8 bases. This sequence was found in an adult who received the AZD1222 COVID-19 vaccine. Here the sequenced sample was peripheral blood, taken 28 days after the second AZD1222 dose. The CDR3 DNA sequence: TGTGCCAGCACCCTGGACCCCCCTCGGAGGACAGGGATCGGGTATGGCTACACCTTC. Translation gives CASTLDPPRRTGIGYGYTF.